This T cell receptor beta chain was sequenced in a study of blood T cell repertoires in COVID-19. Background on the study: Material from acute and convalescent COVID-19 was sourced from the United States, Italy and Spain. From T cells, B-cell-depleted T cells, or PBMCs came the material, which was cDNA or gDNA.

This clone was detected only once. In the original analysis: It was from reference gene primer amplification that nucleated cell counts were estimated. Clones were sequenced by immunoSEQ multiplex PCR, and TCRdb holds only the in-frame ones, with some missing. D and trimming come from the DNA, and the V and J calls and clone size come from that table. The data show about 97,000 clones, with about 87% seen just once and roughly 12% held by the top ten. Trimming at V came to 7 bases and at J to 5 bases, leaving 13 bases not matched to a gene. Germline V gene lookup returns CDR1 SNHLY and CDR2 FYNNEI. The CDR3 is 15 amino acids.

J is TRBJ2-7 and V is TRBV2; 8 bases match TRBD1. The clonotype was recovered from a woman in her 30s with acute or convalescent COVID-19. Sequencing was performed on peripheral blood. DNA for the CDR3: TGTGCCAGCACCGCCAACGGACAGGGATTCGACGAGCAGTACTTC. The encoded protein is CASTANGQGFDEQYF.